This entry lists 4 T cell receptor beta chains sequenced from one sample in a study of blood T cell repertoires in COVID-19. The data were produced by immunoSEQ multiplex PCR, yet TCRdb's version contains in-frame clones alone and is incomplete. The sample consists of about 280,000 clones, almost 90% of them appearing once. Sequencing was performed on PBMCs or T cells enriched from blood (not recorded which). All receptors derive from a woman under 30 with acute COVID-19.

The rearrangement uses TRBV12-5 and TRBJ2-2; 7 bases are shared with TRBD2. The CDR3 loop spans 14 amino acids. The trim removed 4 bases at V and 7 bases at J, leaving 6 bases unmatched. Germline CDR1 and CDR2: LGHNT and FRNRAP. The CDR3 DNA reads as TGTGCTAGTGGTTCGGGGGGTTCGGGCGGGGAGCTGTTTTTT. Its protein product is CASGSGGSGGELFF.

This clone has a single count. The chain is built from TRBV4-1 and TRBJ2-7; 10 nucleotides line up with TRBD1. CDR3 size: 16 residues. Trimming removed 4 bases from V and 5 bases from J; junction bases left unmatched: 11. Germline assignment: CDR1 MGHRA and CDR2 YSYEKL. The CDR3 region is CASSLGRDRGWNEQYF. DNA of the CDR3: TGCGCCAGCAGCCTAGGAAGGGACAGGGGATGGAACGAGCAGTACTTC.

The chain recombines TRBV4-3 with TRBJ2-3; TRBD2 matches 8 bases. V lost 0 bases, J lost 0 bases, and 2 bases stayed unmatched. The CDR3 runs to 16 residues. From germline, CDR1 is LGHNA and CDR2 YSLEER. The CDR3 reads CASSQDIAGSTDTQYF. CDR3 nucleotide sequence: TGCGCCAGCAGCCAAGATATAGCGGGGAGCACAGATACGCAGTATTTT.

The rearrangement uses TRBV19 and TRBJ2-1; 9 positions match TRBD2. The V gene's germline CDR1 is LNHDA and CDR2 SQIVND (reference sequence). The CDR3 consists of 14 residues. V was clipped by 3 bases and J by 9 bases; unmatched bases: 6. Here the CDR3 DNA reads TGTGCCAGTAGTATGCCTAGCGGGGTTGGTGAGCAGTTCTTC. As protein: CASSMPSGVGEQFF.